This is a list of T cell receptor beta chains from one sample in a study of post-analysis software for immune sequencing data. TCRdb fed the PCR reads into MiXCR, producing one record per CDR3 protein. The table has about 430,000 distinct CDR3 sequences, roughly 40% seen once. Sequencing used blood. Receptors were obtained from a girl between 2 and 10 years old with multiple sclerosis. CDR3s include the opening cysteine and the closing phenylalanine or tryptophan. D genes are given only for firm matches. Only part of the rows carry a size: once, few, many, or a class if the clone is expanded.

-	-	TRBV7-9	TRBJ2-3	TGTGCCAGCAGCTTAGCCTGGGGTACGACGGATACGCAGTATTTT	CASSLAWGTTDTQYF
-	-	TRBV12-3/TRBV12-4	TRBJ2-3	TGTGCCAGCAGCATGACGGATTCGTCCACAGATACGCAGTATTTT	CASSMTDSSTDTQYF
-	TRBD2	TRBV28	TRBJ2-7	TGTGCCAGCAGTTACTCCTACCTTGTTAGCGGGAGCGGGACCTACGAGCAGTACTTC	CASSYSYLVSGSGTYEQYF
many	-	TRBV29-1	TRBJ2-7	TGCAGCGTTGAAGGAGTCGGCACCTACGAGCAGTACTTC	CSVEGVGTYEQYF
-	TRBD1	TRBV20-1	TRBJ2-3	TGCAGTGCTAGGGGGGCAGACAGGGTACAAGCAGATACGCAGTATTTT	CSARGADRVQADTQYF
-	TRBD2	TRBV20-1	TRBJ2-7	TGCAGTGCTATATTTGTCCGGTCTAGCGGCGAGCAGTACTTC	CSAIFVRSSGEQYF
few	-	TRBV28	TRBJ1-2	TGTGCCAGCAGTTTCGCACAGGGCGGCGACTATGGCTACACCTTC	CASSFAQGGDYGYTF
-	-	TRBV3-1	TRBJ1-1	TGTGCCAGCAGCCAAGATTTCGGGGGATGGACTGAAGCTTTCTTT	CASSQDFGGWTEAFF
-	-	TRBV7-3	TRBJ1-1	TGTGCCAGCAGCTTAGACACCTACACTGAAGCTTTCTTT	CASSLDTYTEAFF
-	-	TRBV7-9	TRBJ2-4	TGTGCCAGCAGCCAAACAGGCGTAGCCAAAAACATTCAGTACTTC	CASSQTGVAKNIQYF
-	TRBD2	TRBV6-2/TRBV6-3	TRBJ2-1	TGTGCCAGCAGCGGAGACATTGAGGGATGGAGCGGGAGACTCTACAATGAGCAGTTCTTC	CASSGDIEGWSGRLYNEQFF
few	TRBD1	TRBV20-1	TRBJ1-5	TGCAGTGCTAGAGAGTCGACAGGGAGCTTTAATCAGCCCCAGCATTTT	CSARESTGSFNQPQHF
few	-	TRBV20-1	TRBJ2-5	TGCAGTGCTAGAGTTCCCGAGGAGACCCAGTACTTC	CSARVPEETQYF
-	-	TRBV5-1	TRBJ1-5	TGCGCCAGCAGCTTGGAAGGGTGGAGCAATCAGCCCCAGCATTTT	CASSLEGWSNQPQHF
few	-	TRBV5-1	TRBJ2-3	TGCGCCAGCAGCTTGACACAAAGTCCCCGGCTGGTAAATCAGCCCCAGTATTTT	CASSLTQSPRLVNQPQYF
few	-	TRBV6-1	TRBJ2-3	TGTGCCAGCGGGGGACTCAGTAGAGATACGCAGTATTTT	CASGGLSRDTQYF
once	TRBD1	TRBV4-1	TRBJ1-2	TGCGCCAGCAGCCCTTACCGGGGTGACAGGGCTGGCTACACCTTC	CASSPYRGDRAGYTF
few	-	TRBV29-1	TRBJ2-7	TGCAGCGTTTGGACAGCCATAAACCACGAGCAGTACTTC	CSVWTAINHEQYF
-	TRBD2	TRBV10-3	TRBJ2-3	TGTGCCACTTACTCCGGGACTAGCGGGACCACAGATACGCAGTATTTT	CATYSGTSGTTDTQYF
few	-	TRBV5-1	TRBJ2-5	TGCGCCAGCAGGCCCGGGACAAACGGAGAGACCCAGTACTTC	CASRPGTNGETQYF
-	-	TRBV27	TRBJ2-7	TGTGCCAGCAGTTCCGCAAACATAGGGGCTTTGCAGTACTTC	CASSSANIGALQYF
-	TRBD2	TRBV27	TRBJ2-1	TGTGCCAGCAGTAAGGTTGGAGCGGGGGGCTACAATGAGCAGTTCTTC	CASSKVGAGGYNEQFF
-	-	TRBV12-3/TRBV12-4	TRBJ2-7	TGTGCCAGCAGTAGCCGGGACAAACCCTACGAGCAGTACTTC	CASSSRDKPYEQYF
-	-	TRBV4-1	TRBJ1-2	TGCGCCAGCAGCCAAGGTCCAGGGGTAATCAGTGGCTACACCTTC	CASSQGPGVISGYTF
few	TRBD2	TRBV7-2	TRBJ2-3	TGTGCCAGCAGCTTAGCGACTAGCGGGGGGTCTTATACGCAGTATTTT	CASSLATSGGSYTQYF
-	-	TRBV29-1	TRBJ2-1	TGCAGCGCCGGCCCAACGGGGCCCAATGAGCAGTTCTTC	CSAGPTGPNEQFF
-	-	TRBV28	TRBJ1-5	TGTGCCAACTCAATTAGCAATCAGCCCCAGCATTTT	CANSISNQPQHF
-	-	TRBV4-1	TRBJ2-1	TGCGCCAGCAGCCCCGGGACCGGCGTTTTTTACAATGAGCAGTTCTTC	CASSPGTGVFYNEQFF
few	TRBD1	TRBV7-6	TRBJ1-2	TGTGCCAGCAGCTTGAGGTCAGGGGGCCATGGCTACACCTTC	CASSLRSGGHGYTF
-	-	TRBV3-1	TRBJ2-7	TGTGCCAGCAGCCAAGCATCAGGCGAGCGGTACTTC	CASSQASGERYF
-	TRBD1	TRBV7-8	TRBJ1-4	TGTGCCAGCAGCTTAGCCAGGGGGCCTGGAACTAATGAAAAACTGTTTTTT	CASSLARGPGTNEKLFF
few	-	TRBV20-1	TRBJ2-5	TGCAGTGCTCCGGACCGTAATGAGCAGTACTTC	CSAPDRNEQYF
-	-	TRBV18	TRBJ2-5	TGTGCCAGCTCACTTAGCCGGGACGGCCAAGAGACCCAGTACTTC	CASSLSRDGQETQYF
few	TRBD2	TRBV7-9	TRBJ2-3	TGTGCCAGCAGCTCAACAGCGGGAGCTCCAGATACGCAGTATTTT	CASSSTAGAPDTQYF
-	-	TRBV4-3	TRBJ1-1	TGCGCCAGCAGCCAAACGACTTACGGGACCGGAGGTCGGGGAGCTTTCTTT	CASSQTTYGTGGRGAFF
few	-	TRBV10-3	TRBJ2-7	TGTGCCATCAGTGAGTCTAGACAATCCTACGAGCAGTACTTC	CAISESRQSYEQYF
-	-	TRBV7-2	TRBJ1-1	TGTGCCAGTAGCTTAGGGAACAGCATGAACACTGAAGCTTCCTTT	CASSLGNSMNTEASF
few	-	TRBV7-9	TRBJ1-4	TGTGCCAGCAGCTTAGCTCCGGACGGACCTAATGAAAAACTGTTTTTT	CASSLAPDGPNEKLFF
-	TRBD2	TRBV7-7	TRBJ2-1	TGTGCGAGTATGGCGGGAGGGAAGACCTACAATGAGCAGTTCTTC	CASMAGGKTYNEQFF
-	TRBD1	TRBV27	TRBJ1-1	TGTGCCAGCAGCTACGGGACAGGATGGAACACTGAAGCTTTCTTT	CASSYGTGWNTEAFF
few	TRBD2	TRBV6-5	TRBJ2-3	TGTGCCAGCAGTTACGGACTAGCGGGAGGGGCCTACACAGATACGCAGTATTTT	CASSYGLAGGAYTDTQYF
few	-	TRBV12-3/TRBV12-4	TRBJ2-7	TGTGCCAGCAGCCACAGCCCCGTGGCCTCCTACGAGCAGTACTTC	CASSHSPVASYEQYF
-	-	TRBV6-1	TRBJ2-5	TGTGCCAGCAGTGACCCCCGGCAGTCCCAGTACTTC	CASSDPRQSQYF
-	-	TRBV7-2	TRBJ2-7	TGTGCCAGCAGCTCGCGCCGGAACAGCTCCTACGAGCAGTACTTC	CASSSRRNSSYEQYF
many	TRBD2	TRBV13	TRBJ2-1	TGTGCCAGCAGCACGGGGACTAGCGGGGGCAATGAGCAGTTCTTC	CASSTGTSGGNEQFF
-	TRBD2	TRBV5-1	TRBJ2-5	TGCGCCAGCAGCTTGGTACCTAGCGGGGAAGAGACCCAGTACTTC	CASSLVPSGEETQYF
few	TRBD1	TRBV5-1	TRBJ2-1	TGCGCCAGCAGCTTCGGACAGGGGTTCAATGAGCAGTTCTTC	CASSFGQGFNEQFF